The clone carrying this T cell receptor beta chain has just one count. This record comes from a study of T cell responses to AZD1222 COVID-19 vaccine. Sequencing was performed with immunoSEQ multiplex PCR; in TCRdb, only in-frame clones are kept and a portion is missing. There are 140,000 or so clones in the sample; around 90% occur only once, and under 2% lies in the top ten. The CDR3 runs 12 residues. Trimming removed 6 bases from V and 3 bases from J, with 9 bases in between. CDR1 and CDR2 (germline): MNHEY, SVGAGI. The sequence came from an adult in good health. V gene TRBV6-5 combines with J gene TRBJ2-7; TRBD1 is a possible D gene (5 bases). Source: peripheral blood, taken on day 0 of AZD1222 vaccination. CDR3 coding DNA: TGTGCCAGCAGCCCAGGGATCTACGAGCAGTACTTC. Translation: CASSPGIYEQYF.